The rows below give T cell receptor beta chains drawn from one sample of a study of blood T cells in healthy people across ages. TCRdb recomputed calls from the 5' RACE reads with MiXCR, one row per CDR3 protein. The data show about 640,000 distinct CDR3 sequences, with roughly 50% seen just once and 35% to 40% held by the top ten. Sequenced material: blood. The receptors derive from a man aged 55 to 70 in good health. Both conserved end residues are part of each CDR3. A D gene is named only where the DNA matches it firmly. Only some rows state a clone size, as once, few, many or a class for expanded clones.

D	V	J	size	CDR3	DNA
TRBD2	TRBV6-6	TRBJ2-5	NA	CASSSRAGVETQYF	TGTGCCAGCAGCTCCCGAGCGGGGGTTGAGACCCAGTACTTC
NA	TRBV3-1	TRBJ2-7	few	CASSQASSYEQYF	TGTGCCAGCAGCCAGGCCTCGTCCTACGAGCAGTACTTC
NA	TRBV20-1	TRBJ2-3	NA	CSANLAHGAQYF	TGCAGTGCTAATCTAGCCCACGGGGCGCAGTATTTT
NA	TRBV7-9	TRBJ1-4	NA	CASSSRDGFEKLFF	TGTGCCAGCAGCTCCCGGGACGGCTTTGAAAAACTGTTTTTT
TRBD2	TRBV15	TRBJ2-7	once	CATSKSGASYEQYF	TGTGCCACCAGCAAGAGCGGGGCCTCCTACGAGCAGTACTTC
NA	TRBV4-1	TRBJ2-7	few	CASSQGQPIEQYF	TGCGCCAGCAGCCAAGGACAGCCGATCGAGCAGTACTTC
NA	TRBV2	TRBJ2-5	few	CASSEAIWGIGYETQYF	TGTGCCAGCAGTGAAGCAATCTGGGGAATCGGTTACGAGACCCAGTACTTC
NA	TRBV12-3/TRBV12-4	TRBJ1-2	NA	CASGSGKSGVDDYTF	TGTGCCAGCGGGTCCGGTAAGTCAGGAGTCGATGACTACACCTTC
TRBD1	TRBV7-6	TRBJ2-1	few	CASSPGTGAYSYNEQFF	TGTGCCAGCAGCCCCGGGACAGGGGCCTACTCCTACAATGAGCAGTTCTTC
TRBD1	TRBV5-1	TRBJ2-5	NA	CASSLVGTDRQETQYF	TGCGCCAGCAGCTTGGTGGGGACGGACAGGCAAGAGACCCAGTACTTC
NA	TRBV4-2	TRBJ2-7	few	CASSQDLGAGEAYEQYF	TGTGCCAGCAGCCAAGATCTGGGAGCCGGAGAGGCCTACGAGCAGTACTTC
TRBD2	TRBV20-1	TRBJ2-1	few	CSVPIAGVGNEQFF	TGCAGTGTCCCAATAGCGGGGGTCGGGAATGAGCAGTTCTTC
NA	TRBV20-1	TRBJ2-1	NA	CSARGSRRGMDEQFF	TGCAGTGCTAGAGGGTCGCGCAGGGGAATGGATGAGCAGTTCTTC
NA	TRBV9	TRBJ2-3	few	CASSVRDSSRVTQYF	TGTGCCAGCAGCGTCCGGGACTCCTCCAGAGTTACGCAGTATTTT